Listed here is a single T cell receptor beta chain. Its specificity is unknown. The sample is drawn from a study of CD8+ T cells in alopecia areata. Findings of the study overall: Affected lesional scalp, above all in alopecia totalis/universalis, was more clonal than normal scalp.

Investigators isolated RNA and reverse transcribed it into cDNA to act as the sequencing template. Method: immunoSEQ multiplex PCR; TCRdb's copy keeps in-frame clones and lacks some. In the table there are 140,000 to 150,000 clones, roughly 53% of which are singletons. Germline CDR1 LNHNV, CDR2 YYDKDF (reference sequence). Trimming took 1 base from V and 1 from J, leaving 10 bases between them. The CDR3 totals 15 residues. The clonotype comes from a human donor with alopecia areata. Sequences were derived from CD4+ T cells sorted from blood, sampled at week 0. The chain recombines TRBV15 with TRBJ1-1, with D unresolved. CDR3 amino acids: CATSRGGRSNTEAFF. For the CDR3, the DNA is TGTGCCACCAGCAGAGGAGGGAGATCGAACACTGAAGCTTTCTTT.